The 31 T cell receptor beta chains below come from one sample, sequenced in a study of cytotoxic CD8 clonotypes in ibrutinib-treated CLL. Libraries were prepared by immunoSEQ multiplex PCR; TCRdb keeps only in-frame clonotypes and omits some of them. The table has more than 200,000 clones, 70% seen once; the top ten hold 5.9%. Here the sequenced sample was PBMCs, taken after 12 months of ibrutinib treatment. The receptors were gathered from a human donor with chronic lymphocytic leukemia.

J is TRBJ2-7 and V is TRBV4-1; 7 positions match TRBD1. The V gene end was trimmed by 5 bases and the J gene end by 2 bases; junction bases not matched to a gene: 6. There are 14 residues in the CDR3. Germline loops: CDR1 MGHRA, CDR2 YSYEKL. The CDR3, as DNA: TGCGCCAGCAGCTCCACCACAGGGGCCTACGAGCAGTACTTC. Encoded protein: CASSSTTGAYEQYF.

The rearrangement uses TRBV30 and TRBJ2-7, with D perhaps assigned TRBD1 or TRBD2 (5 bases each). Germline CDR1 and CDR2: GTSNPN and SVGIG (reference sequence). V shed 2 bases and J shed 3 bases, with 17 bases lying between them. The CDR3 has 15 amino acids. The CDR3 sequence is CAWSPPWGGLYEQYF. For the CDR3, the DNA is TGTGCCTGGAGTCCCCCATGGGGCGGACTCTACGAGCAGTACTTC.

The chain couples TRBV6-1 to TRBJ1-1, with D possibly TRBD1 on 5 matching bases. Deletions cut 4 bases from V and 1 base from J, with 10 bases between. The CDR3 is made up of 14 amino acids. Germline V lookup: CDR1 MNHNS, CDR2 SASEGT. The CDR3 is CASSVTDPNTEAFF. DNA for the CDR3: TGTGCCAGCAGTGTGACAGACCCGAACACTGAAGCTTTCTTT.

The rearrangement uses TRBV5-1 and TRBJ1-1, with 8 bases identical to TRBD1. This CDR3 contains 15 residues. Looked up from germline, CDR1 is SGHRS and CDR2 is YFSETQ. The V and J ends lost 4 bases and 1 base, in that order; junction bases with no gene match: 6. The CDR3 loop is CASSPPTGANTEAFF. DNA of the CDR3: TGCGCCAGCAGCCCCCCGACAGGGGCGAACACTGAAGCTTTCTTT.

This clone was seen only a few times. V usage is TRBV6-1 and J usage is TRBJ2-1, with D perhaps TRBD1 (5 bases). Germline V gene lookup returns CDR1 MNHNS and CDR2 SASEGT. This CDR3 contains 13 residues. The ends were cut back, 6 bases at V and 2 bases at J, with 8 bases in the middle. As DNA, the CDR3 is TGTGCCAGCAGCGACAGTACCTACAATGAGCAGTTCTTC. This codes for CASSDSTYNEQFF.

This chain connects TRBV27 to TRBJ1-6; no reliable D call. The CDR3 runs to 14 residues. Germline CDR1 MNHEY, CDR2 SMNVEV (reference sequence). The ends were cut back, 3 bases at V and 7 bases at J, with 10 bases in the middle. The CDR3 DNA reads TGTGCCAGCAGTTTCGTAGGTTTAAATTCACCCCTCCACTTT. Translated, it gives CASSFVGLNSPLHF.

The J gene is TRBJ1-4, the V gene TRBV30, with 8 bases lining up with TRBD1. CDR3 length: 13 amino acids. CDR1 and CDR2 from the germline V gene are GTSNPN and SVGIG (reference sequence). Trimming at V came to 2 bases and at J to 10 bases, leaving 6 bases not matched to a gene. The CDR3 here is CAWSMDRVGKLFF. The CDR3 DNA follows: TGTGCCTGGAGTATGGACAGGGTTGGAAAACTGTTTTTT.

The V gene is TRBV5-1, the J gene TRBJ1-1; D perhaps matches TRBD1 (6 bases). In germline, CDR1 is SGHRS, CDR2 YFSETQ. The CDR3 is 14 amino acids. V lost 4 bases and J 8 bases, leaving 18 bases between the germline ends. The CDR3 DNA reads TGCGCCAGCAGCCTCCGGGACAACAGTTTCGAAGCTTTCTTT. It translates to CASSLRDNSFEAFF.

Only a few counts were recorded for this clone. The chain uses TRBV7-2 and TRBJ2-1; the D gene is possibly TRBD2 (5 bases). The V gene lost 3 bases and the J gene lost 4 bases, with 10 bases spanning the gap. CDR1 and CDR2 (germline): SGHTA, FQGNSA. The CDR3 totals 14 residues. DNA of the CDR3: TGTGCCAGCAGCTTCTCTAGCACTTACAATGAGCAGTTCTTC. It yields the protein CASSFSSTYNEQFF.

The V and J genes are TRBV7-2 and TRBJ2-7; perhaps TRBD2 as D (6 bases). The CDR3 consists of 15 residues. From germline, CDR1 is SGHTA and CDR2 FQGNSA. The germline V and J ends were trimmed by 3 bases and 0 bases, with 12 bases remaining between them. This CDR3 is CASSLPSASSYEQYF. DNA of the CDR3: TGTGCCAGCAGCTTGCCTAGCGCAAGCTCCTACGAGCAGTACTTC.

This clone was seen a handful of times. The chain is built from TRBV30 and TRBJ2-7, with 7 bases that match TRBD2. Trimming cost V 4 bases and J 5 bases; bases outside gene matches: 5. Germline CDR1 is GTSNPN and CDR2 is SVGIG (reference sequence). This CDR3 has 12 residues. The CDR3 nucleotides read TGTGCCTGGAACGGCGGGGGTCACGAGCAGTACTTC. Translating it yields CAWNGGGHEQYF.

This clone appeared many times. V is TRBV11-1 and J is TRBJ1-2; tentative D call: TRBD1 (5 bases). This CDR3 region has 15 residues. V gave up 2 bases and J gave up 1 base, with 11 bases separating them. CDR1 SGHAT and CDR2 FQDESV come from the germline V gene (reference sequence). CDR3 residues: CASSLTRQSNYGYTF. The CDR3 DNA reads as TGTGCCAGCAGCTTAACAAGACAGAGTAACTATGGCTACACCTTC.

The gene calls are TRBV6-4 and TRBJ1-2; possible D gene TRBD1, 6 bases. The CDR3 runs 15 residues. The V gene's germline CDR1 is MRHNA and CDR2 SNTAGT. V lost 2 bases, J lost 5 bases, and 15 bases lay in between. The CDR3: CASSDGTQGMYGYTF. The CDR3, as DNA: TGTGCCAGCAGTGACGGGACCCAGGGGATGTATGGCTACACCTTC.

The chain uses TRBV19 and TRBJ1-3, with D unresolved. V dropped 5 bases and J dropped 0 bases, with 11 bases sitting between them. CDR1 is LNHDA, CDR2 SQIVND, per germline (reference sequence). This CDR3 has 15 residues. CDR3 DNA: TGTGCCAGTAGTTTCGACATTGGCTCTGGAAACACCATATATTTT. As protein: CASSFDIGSGNTIYF. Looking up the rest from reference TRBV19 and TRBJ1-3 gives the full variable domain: DGGITQSPKYLFRKEGQNVTLSCEQNLNHDAMYWYRQDPGQGLRLIYYSQIVNDFQKGDIAEGYSVSREKKESFPLTVTSAQKNPTAFYLCASSFDIGSGNTIYFGEGSWLTVV.

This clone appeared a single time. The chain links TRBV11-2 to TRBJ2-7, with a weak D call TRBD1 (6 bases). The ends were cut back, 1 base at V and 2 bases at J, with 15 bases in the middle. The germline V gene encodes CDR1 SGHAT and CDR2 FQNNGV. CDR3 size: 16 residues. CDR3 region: CASSLATGYIPYEQYF. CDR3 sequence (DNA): TGTGCCAGCAGCTTAGCAACAGGGTACATCCCCTACGAGCAGTACTTC. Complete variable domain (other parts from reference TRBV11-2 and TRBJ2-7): EAGVAQSPRYKIIEKRQSVAFWCNPISGHATLYWYQQILGQGPKLLIQFQNNGVVDDSQLPKDRFSAERLKGVDSTLKIQPAKLEDSAVYLCASSLATGYIPYEQYFGPGTRLTVT.

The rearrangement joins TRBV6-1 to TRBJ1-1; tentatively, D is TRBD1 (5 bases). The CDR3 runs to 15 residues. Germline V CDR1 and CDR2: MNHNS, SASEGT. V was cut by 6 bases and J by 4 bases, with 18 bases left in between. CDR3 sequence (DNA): TGTGCCAGCAGCTTAGCCGGGACGGCACCCACTGAAGCTTTCTTT. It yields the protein CASSLAGTAPTEAFF.

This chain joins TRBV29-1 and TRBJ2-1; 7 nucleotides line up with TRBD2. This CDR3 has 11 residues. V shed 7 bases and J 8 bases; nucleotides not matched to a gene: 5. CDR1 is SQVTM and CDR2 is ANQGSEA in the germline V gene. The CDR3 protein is CSGGLTDEQFF. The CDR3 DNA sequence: TGCAGCGGGGGACTAACGGATGAGCAGTTCTTC.

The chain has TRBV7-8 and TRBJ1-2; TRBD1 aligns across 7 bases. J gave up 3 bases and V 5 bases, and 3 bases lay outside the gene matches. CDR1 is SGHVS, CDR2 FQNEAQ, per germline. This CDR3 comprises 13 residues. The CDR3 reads CASSPGQHYGYTF. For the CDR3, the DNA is TGTGCCAGCAGCCCGGGACAGCACTATGGCTACACCTTC.

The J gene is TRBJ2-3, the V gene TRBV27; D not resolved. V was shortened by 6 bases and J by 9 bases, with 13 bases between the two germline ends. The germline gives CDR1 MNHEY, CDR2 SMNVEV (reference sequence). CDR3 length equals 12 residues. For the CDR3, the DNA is TGTGCCAGCAGCCCCCCTGTGGGGACGCAGTATTTT. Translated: CASSPPVGTQYF.

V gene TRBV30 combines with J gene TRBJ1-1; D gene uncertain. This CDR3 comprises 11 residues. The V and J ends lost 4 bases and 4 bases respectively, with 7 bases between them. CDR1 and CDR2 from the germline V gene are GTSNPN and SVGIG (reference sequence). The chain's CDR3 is CAWILGTEAFF. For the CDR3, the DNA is TGTGCCTGGATTCTGGGCACTGAAGCTTTCTTT.

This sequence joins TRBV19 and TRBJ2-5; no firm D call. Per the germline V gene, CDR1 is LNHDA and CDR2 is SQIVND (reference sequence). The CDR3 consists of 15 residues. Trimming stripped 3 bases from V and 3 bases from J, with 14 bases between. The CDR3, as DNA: TGTGCCAGTAGTATCACTGGAAGGGCCGAAGAGACCCAGTACTTC. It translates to CASSITGRAEETQYF.

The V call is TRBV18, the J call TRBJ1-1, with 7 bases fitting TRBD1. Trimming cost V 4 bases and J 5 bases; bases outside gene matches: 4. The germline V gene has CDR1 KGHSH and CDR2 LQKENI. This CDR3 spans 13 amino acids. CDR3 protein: CASSLTGSTEAFF. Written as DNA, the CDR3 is TGTGCCAGCTCACTGACAGGGAGTACTGAAGCTTTCTTT.

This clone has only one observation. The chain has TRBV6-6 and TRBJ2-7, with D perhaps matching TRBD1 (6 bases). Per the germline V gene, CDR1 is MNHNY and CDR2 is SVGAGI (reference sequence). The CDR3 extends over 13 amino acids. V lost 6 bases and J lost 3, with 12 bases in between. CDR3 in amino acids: CASSVTGYYEQYF. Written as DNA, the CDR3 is TGTGCCAGCAGCGTAACAGGGTACTACGAGCAGTACTTC.

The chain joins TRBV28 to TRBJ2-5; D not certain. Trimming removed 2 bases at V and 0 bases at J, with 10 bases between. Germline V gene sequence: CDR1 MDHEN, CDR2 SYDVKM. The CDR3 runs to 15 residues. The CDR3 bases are TGTGCCAGCAGTTTAAGTAGTACGCACCAAGAGACCCAGTACTTC. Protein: CASSLSSTHQETQYF.

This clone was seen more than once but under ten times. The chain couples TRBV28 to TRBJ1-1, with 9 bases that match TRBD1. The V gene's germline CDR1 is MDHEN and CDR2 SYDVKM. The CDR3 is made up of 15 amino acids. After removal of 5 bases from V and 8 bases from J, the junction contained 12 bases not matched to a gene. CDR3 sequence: CASSGSGTGSPEAFF. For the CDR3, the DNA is TGTGCCAGCAGTGGCTCCGGGACAGGGTCTCCCGAAGCTTTCTTT.

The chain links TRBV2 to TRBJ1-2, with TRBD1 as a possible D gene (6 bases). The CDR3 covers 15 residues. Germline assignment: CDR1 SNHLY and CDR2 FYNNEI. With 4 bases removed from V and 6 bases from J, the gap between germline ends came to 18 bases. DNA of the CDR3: TGTGCCAGCAGTGTTCCGACAGGATCGGCCCATGGCTACACCTTC. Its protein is CASSVPTGSAHGYTF.

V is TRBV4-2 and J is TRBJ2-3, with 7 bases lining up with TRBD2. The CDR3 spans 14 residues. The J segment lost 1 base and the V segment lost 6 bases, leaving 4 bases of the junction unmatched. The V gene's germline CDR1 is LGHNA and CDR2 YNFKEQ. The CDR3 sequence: CASSGGGGTDTQYF. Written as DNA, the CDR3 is TGTGCCAGCAGTGGGGGGGGTGGCACAGATACGCAGTATTTT.

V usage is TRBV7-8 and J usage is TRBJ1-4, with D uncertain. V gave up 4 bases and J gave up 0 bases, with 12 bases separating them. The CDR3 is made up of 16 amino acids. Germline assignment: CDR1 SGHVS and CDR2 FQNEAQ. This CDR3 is CASSSLRRATNEKLFF. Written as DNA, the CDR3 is TGTGCCAGCAGCTCCCTGAGACGAGCAACTAATGAAAAACTGTTTTTT. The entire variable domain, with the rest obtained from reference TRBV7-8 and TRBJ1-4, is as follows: GAGVSQSPRYKVAKRGQDVALRCDPISGHVSLFWYQQALGQGPEFLTYFQNEAQLDKSGLPSDRFFAERPEGSVSTLKIQRTQQEDSAVYLCASSSLRRATNEKLFFGSGTQLSVL.

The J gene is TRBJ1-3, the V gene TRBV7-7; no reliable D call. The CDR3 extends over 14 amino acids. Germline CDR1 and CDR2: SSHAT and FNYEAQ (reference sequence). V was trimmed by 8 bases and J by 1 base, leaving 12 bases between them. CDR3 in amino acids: CASGPGVSGNTIYF. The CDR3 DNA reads TGTGCCAGCGGCCCTGGGGTTTCTGGAAACACCATATATTTT.

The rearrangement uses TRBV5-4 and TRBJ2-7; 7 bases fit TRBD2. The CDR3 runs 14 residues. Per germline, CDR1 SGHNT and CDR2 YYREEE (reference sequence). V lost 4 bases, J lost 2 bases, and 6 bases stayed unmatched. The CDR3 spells CASSAGLVPYEQYF. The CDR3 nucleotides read TGTGCCAGCAGCGCCGGACTAGTCCCCTACGAGCAGTACTTC.

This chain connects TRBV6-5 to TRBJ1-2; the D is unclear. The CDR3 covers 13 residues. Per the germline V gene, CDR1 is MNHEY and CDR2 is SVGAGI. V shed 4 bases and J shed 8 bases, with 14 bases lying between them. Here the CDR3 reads CASSLVGMVGYTF. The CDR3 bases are TGTGCCAGCAGTTTGGTGGGGATGGTGGGCTACACCTTC.